This T cell receptor beta chain came from a study of OX40 agonist ivuxolimab in advanced cancers. Concerning the study at large: Ivuxolimab was an agonistic, fully human IgG2 monoclonal antibody directed against OX40 (CD134), a costimulatory receptor. Intravenous ivuxolimab was administered to patients every 2 weeks at six dose levels: 0.01, 0.1, 0.3, 1.5, 3 and 10 mg/kg. Among the roughly 54 dose-escalation patients, some 20 had hepatocellular carcinoma, 15 or so melanoma, 9 renal cell carcinoma and 9 head and neck cancer. A male proportion of around 83% and a mean age of about 60 years, ranging from 23 to 79, were recorded for the dose-escalation cohort. Patients were allowed to have had prior anti-PD-1, anti-PD-L1 or anti-CTLA-4 therapy, and more than 30% of the dose-escalation patients had previously received checkpoint inhibitors. Partial responses occurred in three dose-escalation patients, of whom one had hepatocellular carcinoma and two had cutaneous melanoma. The purpose of peripheral TCRbeta sequencing was to test whether ivuxolimab changed TCR sequence diversity and led to clonal T-cell expansion. The paper covers the monotherapy dose-escalation part of the phase I ivuxolimab trial, which included N ≈ 50 patients. Overall study results and their limits: Partial responders in the 0.1-3.0 mg/kg groups had among the lowest normalized peripheral clonal expansion, especially among CD8+ T cells. After ivuxolimab, more expanded clones were found on average in CD8+ T cells than in CD4+ T cells. Clonal expansion of both CD4+ and CD8+ blood T cells was observed from baseline to week 6 at doses 0.1 to 3.0 mg/kg. The antigen specificity of the peripheral T cells that underwent clonal expansion was not determined. Low levels of normalized T-cell clonal expansion were also shown by some nonresponding patients.

Genomic DNA was isolated from the sorted cells so that the TCRbeta CDR3 region could be sequenced. TCRbeta CDR3 regions were sequenced using the immunoSEQ Assay. This immuneACCESS table, as held by TCRdb, lists in-frame sequences with V and J called but not all clones. Of the missing ones, under half trace to an unresolved V gene in checked studies; the others have no known cause. Here the sample has about 55,000 clones; 89% occur a single time. The ten most abundant clones make up around an eighth of the sample. The trial excluded patients who had a history of autoimmune disease or were on systemic immunosuppression. Peripheral blood for TCR sequencing was drawn from every dose cohort at baseline, at cycle 4 day 1 and at cycle 7 day 1. Samples were obtained from an open-label, multicenter, first-in-human phase I dose-escalation trial of ivuxolimab. Adults with locally advanced or metastatic head and neck squamous cell, hepatocellular, melanoma or renal cell carcinoma were enrolled in the trial. Before TCR sequencing, CD4+ T cells and CD8+ T cells were sorted from peripheral blood as separate populations.

About this clone: What this receptor recognizes is not known. The record has no base qualities; no much larger clone is one base away.

The sequencing here drew on CD4+ or CD8+ T cells sorted from blood, taken in a trial of the OX40 agonist ivuxolimab. The sequence derives from an adult with an advanced solid tumor such as melanoma, head and neck, liver or kidney cancer.

The DNA reads as follows: TGTGCCAGTAGTATACGGGAGGGAATCACCGGGGAGCTGTTTTTT. Its amino acids are CASSIREGITGELFF. The chain links TRBV19 with TRBJ2-2; 8 middle bases align to TRBD2. V lost 2 bases and J lost 4 bases, and the count of bases not matched to a germline gene is 3. Via the germline V gene (reference sequence), CDR1 is LNHDA and CDR2 SQIVND. Reading from cysteine to phenylalanine, the CDR3 counts 15 amino acids. Of all the DNA, just the CDR3 is kept, 45 bases in frame from base 1.